The clone carrying this T cell receptor beta chain has ten or more counts. TCR beta CDR3 regions were amplified from RNA. HTBI primers were employed in a first-round RT-PCR of the TCR CDR3. TCRdb fed the multiplex PCR reads into MiXCR, producing one record per CDR3 protein. This sample has more than 350,000 distinct CDR3 sequences; about 15% occur once, and the top ten carry 15% to 20%. The length of the CDR3 is 13 residues. Trimming stripped 5 bases from V and 3 bases from J, with 13 bases between. Germline CDR1 and CDR2: SQVTM and ANQGSEA. These data come from a study of T cells in Graves' hyperthyroidism and ophthalmopathy. As for the study in general: Once the initial diagnosis was made, peripheral blood was obtained before any treatment.

The genes are TRBV29-1 and TRBJ1-1; D is unresolved. The sequence was collected from a woman aged 25 to 45 with Graves' ophthalmopathy. The sequenced sample consisted of blood. CDR3 amino acids: CSVMGRKYTEAFF. The CDR3 DNA reads as TGCAGCGTTATGGGCAGAAAATACACTGAAGCTTTCTTT.